This T cell receptor beta chain came from a study of cytomegalovirus exposure and HLA in healthy donors. Overall study findings and caveats: Reports credit the classifier with highly specific, highly sensitive diagnosis of cytomegalovirus status.

Details on this clone: What it recognizes is unknown.

PCR was performed using 60 Vbeta and 13 Jbeta primers. The table came from immunoSEQ multiplex PCR; TCRdb's copy has only in-frame clones and leaves some out. In total, the table holds 56,000 or so clones. This CDR3 comprises 15 residues. Germline V lookup: CDR1 SGHNT, CDR2 YENEEA. The V end lost 3 bases, the J end lost 0 bases, and 12 bases lay between the germline ends. This sequence was found in a female donor in good health and CMV-seronegative. Sequenced sample: PBMCs. The J gene is TRBJ2-7, the V gene TRBV11-3; perhaps TRBD2 as D (6 bases). The CDR3 sequence is CASSFPGLSSYEQYF. The CDR3 nucleotides read TGTGCCAGCAGCTTTCCGGGACTTTCCTCCTACGAGCAGTACTTC.